This TCR beta chain was captured in a study of blood T cell repertoires in COVID-19. Overall study: The origin of the acute and convalescent COVID-19 samples was the United States, Italy and Spain. In each case, the material was cDNA or gDNA derived from T cells, B-cell-depleted T cells, or PBMCs.

As processed by the authors: Cell counts per sample came from amplifying reference gene primers. The data were produced by immunoSEQ multiplex PCR, yet TCRdb's version contains in-frame clones alone and is incomplete. Clonal size and the V and J genes are those of that table, whereas D and trimming came from the DNA. The table records about 240,000 clones, roughly 80% of them present only once. The CDR3 covers 13 residues. With V trimmed by 7 bases and J by 5 bases, 5 bases remained unmatched. This TCR was recovered from a woman older than 75 with acute or convalescent COVID-19. Specimen: peripheral blood. This chain links TRBV12-3 or TRBV12-4 with TRBJ1-1; 9 positions match TRBD1. CDR3 loop: CASKRQGETEAFF. The DNA for the CDR3 is TGTGCCAGCAAGAGACAGGGGGAGACTGAAGCTTTCTTT.